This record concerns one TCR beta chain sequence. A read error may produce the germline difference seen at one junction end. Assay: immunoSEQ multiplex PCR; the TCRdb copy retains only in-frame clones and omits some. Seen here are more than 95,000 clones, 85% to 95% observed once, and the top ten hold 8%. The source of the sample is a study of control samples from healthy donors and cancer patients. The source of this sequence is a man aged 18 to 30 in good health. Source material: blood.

CDR3 nucleotide sequence: TGTGCTAGCAGCTTATCACAGGACCGCCTTGAAAAACTGTTTTTT. Translated, it gives CASSLSQDRLEKLFF. The gene calls are TRBV7-7 and TRBJ1-4, with D possibly TRBD1 on 5 matching bases. CDR3 length: 15 residues. The germline CDR1 and CDR2 sequences are SSHAT and FNYEAQ (reference sequence). The variable domain in full, with the rest retrieved from reference TRBV7-7 and TRBJ1-4, is GAGVSQSPRYKVTKRGQDVTLRCDPISSHATLYWYQQALGQGPEFLTYFNYEAQPDKSGLPSDRFSAERPEGSISTLTIQRTEQRDSAMYRCASSLSQDRLEKLFFGSGTQLSVL.